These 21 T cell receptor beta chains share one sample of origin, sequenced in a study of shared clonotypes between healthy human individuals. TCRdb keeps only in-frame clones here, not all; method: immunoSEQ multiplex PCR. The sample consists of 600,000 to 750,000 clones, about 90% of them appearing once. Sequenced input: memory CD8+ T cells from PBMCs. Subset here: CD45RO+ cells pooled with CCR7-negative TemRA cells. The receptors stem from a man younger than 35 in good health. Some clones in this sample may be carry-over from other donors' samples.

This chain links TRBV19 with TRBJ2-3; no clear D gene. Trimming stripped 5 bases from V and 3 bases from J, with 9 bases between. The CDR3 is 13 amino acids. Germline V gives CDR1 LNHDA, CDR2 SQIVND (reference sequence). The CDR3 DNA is TGTGCCAGTAGTCTCTTTGCAACAGATACGCAGTATTTT. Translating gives CASSLFATDTQYF. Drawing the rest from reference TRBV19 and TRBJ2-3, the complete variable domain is DGGITQSPKYLFRKEGQNVTLSCEQNLNHDAMYWYRQDPGQGLRLIYYSQIVNDFQKGDIAEGYSVSREKKESFPLTVTSAQKNPTAFYLCASSLFATDTQYFGPGTRLTVL.

The CDR3 sequence: CASSQDFQPGRSYEQYF. The CDR3 DNA follows: TGTGCCAGCAGCCAAGATTTTCAGCCAGGGCGATCCTACGAGCAGTACTTC. This rearrangement joins TRBV4-2 to TRBJ2-7; the D gene is possibly TRBD1 (5 bases). Trimming stripped 0 bases from V and 1 base from J, with 16 bases between. There are 17 residues in the CDR3. The germline V gene encodes CDR1 LGHNA and CDR2 YNFKEQ.

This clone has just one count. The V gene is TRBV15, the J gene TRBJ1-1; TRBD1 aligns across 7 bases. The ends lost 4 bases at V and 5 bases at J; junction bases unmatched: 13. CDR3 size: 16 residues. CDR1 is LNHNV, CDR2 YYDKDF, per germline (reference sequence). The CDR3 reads CATSTRIPQGWTEAFF. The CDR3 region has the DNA TGTGCCACCAGCACCAGAATTCCACAGGGGTGGACTGAAGCTTTCTTT.

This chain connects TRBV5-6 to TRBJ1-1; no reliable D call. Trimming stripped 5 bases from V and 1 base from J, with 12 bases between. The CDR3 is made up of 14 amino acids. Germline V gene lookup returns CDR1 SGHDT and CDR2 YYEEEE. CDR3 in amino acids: CASRNLGSNTEAFF. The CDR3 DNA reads TGTGCCAGCAGAAACCTCGGGTCGAACACTGAAGCTTTCTTT.

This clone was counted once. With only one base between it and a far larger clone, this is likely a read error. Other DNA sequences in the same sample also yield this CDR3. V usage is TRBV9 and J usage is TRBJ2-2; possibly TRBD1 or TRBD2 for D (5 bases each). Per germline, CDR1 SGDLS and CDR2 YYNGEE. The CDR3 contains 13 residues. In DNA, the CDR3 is TGTGCCAGCAGCGTAGGAGGGGTCGGGGAGCTATTTTTT. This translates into CASSVGGVGELFF.

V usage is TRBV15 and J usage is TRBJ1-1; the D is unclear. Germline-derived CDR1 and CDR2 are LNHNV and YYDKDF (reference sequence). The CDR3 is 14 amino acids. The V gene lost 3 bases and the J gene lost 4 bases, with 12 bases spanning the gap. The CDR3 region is CATSSKGMGTEAFF. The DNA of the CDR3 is TGTGCCACCAGCAGTAAAGGGATGGGCACTGAAGCTTTCTTT. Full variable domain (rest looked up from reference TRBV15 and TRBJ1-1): DAMVIQNPRYQVTQFGKPVTLSCSQTLNHNVMYWYQQKSSQAPKLLFHYYDKDFNNEADTPDNFQSRRPNTSFCFLDIRSPGLGDTAMYLCATSSKGMGTEAFFGQGTRLTVV.

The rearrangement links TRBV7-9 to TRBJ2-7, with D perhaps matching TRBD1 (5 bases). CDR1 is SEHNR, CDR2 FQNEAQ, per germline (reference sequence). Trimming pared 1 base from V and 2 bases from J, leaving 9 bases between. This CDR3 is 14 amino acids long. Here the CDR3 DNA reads TGTGCCAGCAGCTTAGGCGACAGCACCTACGAGCAGTACTTC. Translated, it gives CASSLGDSTYEQYF. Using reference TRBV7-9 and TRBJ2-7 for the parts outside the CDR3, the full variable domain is DTGVSQNPRHKITKRGQNVTFRCDPISEHNRLYWYRQTLGQGPEFLTYFQNEAQLEKSRLLSDRFSAERPKGSFSTLEIQRTEQGDSAMYLCASSLGDSTYEQYFGPGTRLTVT.

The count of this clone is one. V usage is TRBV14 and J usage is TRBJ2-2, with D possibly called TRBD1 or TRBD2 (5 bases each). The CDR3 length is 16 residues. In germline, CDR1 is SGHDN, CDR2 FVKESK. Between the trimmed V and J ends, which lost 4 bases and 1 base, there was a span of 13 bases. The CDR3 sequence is CASSLLTGRNTGELFF. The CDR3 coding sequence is TGTGCCAGCAGCCTTTTAACGGGACGGAACACCGGGGAGCTGTTTTTT.

Here the CDR3 reads CASSLSGNVYNEQFF. As DNA, the CDR3 is TGTGCCAGCAGCTTAAGCGGGAATGTCTACAATGAGCAGTTCTTC. This chain connects TRBV7-9 to TRBJ2-1, with 7 bases fitting TRBD2. The length of the CDR3 is 15 residues. V lost 2 bases, J lost 3 bases, and 4 bases stayed unmatched. Germline V lookup: CDR1 SEHNR, CDR2 FQNEAQ (reference sequence).

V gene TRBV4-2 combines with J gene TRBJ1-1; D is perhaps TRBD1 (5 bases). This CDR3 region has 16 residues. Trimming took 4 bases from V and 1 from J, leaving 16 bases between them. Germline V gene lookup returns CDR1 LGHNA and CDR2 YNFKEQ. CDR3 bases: TGTGCCAGCAGCCTCCGCGCGGGGGGAGGGAACACTGAAGCTTTCTTT. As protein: CASSLRAGGGNTEAFF.

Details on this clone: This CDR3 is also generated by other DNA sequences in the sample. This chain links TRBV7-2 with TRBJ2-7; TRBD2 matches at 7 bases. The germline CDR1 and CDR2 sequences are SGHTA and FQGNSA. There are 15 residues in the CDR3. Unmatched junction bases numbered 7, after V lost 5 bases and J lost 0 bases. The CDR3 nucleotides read TGTGCCAGCAGCCCCCGAGGCGGGAGCTCCTACGAGCAGTACTTC. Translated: CASSPRGGSSYEQYF.

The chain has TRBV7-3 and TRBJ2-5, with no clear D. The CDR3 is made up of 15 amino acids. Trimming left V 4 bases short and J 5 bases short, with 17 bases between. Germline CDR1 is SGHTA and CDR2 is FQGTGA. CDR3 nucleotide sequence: TGTGCCAGCAGCTCAGCTGGACGGATTGGGGAGACCCAGTACTTC. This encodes CASSSAGRIGETQYF.

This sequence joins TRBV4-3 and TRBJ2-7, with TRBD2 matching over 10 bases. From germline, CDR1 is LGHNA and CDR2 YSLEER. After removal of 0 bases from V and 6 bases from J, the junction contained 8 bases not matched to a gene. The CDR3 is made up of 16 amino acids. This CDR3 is CASSQDLGSGGLEQYF. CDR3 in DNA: TGCGCCAGCAGCCAAGATCTTGGTAGCGGGGGGCTCGAGCAGTACTTC.

The DNA for the CDR3 is TGTGCCAGCAGTGCGGGACAGGGGATTGCCAAAAACATTCAGTACTTC. Translated: CASSAGQGIAKNIQYF. The chain combines TRBV2 with TRBJ2-4; TRBD1 aligns across 10 bases. CDR1 and CDR2 (germline): SNHLY, FYNNEI. V dropped 4 bases and J dropped 1; count of bases not matched to a gene: 4. The CDR3 spans 16 residues.

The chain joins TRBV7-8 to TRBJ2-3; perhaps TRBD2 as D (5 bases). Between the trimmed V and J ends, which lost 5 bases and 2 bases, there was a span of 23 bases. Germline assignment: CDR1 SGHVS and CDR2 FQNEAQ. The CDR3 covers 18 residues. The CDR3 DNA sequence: TGTGCCAGCAGCCCTCATACCGCCAGCGGACCTGCCACAGATACGCAGTATTTT. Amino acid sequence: CASSPHTASGPATDTQYF.

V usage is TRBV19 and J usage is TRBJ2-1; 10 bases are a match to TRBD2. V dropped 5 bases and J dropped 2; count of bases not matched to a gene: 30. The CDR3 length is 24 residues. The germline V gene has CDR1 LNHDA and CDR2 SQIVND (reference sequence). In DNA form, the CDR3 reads TGTGCCAGTAGTGACGATACAGGGTCGGGATACCAAGGGCTAGCGGGAGAGACCTACAATGAGCAGTTCTTC. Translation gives CASSDDTGSGYQGLAGETYNEQFF.

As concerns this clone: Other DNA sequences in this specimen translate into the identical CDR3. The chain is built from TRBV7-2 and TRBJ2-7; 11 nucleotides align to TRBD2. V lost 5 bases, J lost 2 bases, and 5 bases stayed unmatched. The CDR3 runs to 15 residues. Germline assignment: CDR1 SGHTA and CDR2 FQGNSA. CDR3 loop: CASSLLAGGTYEQYF. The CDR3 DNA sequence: TGTGCCAGCAGCCTTTTAGCGGGAGGGACCTACGAGCAGTACTTC.

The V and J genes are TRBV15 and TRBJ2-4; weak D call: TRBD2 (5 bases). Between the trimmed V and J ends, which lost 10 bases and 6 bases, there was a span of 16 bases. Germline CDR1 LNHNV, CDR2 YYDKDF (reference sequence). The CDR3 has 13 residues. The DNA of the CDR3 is TGTGCCATCAGTGAGGGCAGGCCAAACATTCAGTACTTC. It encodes CAISEGRPNIQYF.

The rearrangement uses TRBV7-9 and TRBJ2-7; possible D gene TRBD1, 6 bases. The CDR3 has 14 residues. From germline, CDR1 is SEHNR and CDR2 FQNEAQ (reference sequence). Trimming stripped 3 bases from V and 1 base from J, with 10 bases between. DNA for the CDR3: TGTGCCAGCAGCTTGACAGGCCCTTCCTACGAGCAGTACTTC. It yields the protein CASSLTGPSYEQYF.

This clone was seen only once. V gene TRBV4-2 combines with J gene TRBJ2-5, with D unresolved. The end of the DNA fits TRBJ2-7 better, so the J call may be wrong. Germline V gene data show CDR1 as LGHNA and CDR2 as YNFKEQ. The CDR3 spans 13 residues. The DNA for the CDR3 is TGTGCCAGCAGCCAAGATCTGGCATACGAGCAGTACTTC. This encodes CASSQDLAYEQYF.

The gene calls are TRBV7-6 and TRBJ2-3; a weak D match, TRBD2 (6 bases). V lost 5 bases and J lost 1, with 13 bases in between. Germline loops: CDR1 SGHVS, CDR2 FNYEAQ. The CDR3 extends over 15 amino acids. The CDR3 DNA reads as TGTGCCAGCAGCCGACTAGTCAGTCGCACAGATACGCAGTATTTT. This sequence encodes CASSRLVSRTDTQYF.